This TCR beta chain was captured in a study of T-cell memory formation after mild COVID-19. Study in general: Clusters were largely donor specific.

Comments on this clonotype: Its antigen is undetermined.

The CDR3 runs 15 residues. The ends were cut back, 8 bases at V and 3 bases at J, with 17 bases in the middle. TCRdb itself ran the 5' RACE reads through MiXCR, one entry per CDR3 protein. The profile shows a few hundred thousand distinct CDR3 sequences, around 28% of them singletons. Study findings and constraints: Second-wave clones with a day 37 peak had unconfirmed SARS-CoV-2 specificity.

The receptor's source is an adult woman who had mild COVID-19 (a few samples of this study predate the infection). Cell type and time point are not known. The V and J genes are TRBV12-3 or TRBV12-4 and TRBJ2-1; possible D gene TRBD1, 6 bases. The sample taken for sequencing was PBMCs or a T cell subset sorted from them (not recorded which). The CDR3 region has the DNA TGTGCCAGCGGAACCAGGCAGGGGCTCTACAATGAGCAGTTCTTC. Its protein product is CASGTRQGLYNEQFF.